This entry lists 8 T cell receptor beta chains sequenced from one sample in a study of shared clonotypes between healthy human individuals. Method: immunoSEQ multiplex PCR; TCRdb's copy keeps in-frame clones and lacks some. The top ten hold under 0.45% of the sample, which has approximately 2.1 million clones, approximately 95% seen once. The sequenced sample consisted of naive CD4+ T cells from PBMCs. Noted subset: CD45RA+ positively selected. The receptors derive from a man younger than 35 in good health. Some clones in this sample may be carry-over from other donors' samples.

The V gene is TRBV2, the J gene TRBJ2-5, with D perhaps TRBD2 (6 bases). Trimming cost V 2 bases and J 5 bases, with 12 bases left between them. The CDR3 runs to 14 residues. Germline loops: CDR1 SNHLY, CDR2 FYNNEI. This chain's CDR3 is CASSEMGGGETQYF. The CDR3 region has the DNA TGTGCCAGCAGTGAAATGGGGGGTGGGGAGACCCAGTACTTC.

Regarding this clone: In the same sample, other DNA sequences code for this CDR3. The chain employs TRBV30 and TRBJ2-5, with D possibly matching TRBD2 (7 bases). The CDR3 extends over 13 amino acids. The germline gives CDR1 GTSNPN, CDR2 SVGIG (reference sequence). The V and J ends lost 3 bases and 4 bases respectively, with 12 bases between them. As DNA, the CDR3 is TGTGCCTGGAGCGGGGGGCTACGAGAGACCCAGTACTTC. Amino acid sequence: CAWSGGLRETQYF.

V and J are TRBV7-2 and TRBJ2-1; 7 bases line up with TRBD1. The length of the CDR3 is 15 residues. Germline values: CDR1 SGHTA, CDR2 FQGNSA. V dropped 1 base and J dropped 4; count of bases not matched to a gene: 4. The CDR3 is CASSLGQGLYNEQFF. The CDR3 DNA is TGTGCCAGCAGCTTAGGACAGGGTCTATACAATGAGCAGTTCTTC.

The chain links TRBV27 to TRBJ2-4; 11 bases are shared with TRBD1. The junction had 10 bases not matched to a gene; V was cut back by 4 bases and J by 5 bases. Germline CDR1 reads MNHEY; CDR2 reads SMNVEV (reference sequence). CDR3 length equals 17 residues. The CDR3 reads CASSSRTGGAQENIQYF. The DNA of the CDR3 is TGTGCCAGCAGTTCCCGGACAGGGGGCGCGCAGGAAAACATTCAGTACTTC.

The chain employs TRBV18 and TRBJ2-5; D gene unclear. CDR1 is KGHSH, CDR2 LQKENI, per germline. The V end was cut by 1 base, the J end by 2 bases, with 14 bases between. The CDR3 is 16 amino acids. CDR3 amino acids: CASSPLNLMGQETQYF. CDR3 bases: TGTGCCAGCTCACCACTAAACCTAATGGGACAAGAGACCCAGTACTTC.

The V call is TRBV10-3, the J call TRBJ2-7; TRBD2 matches 12 bases. Germline V CDR1 and CDR2: ENHRY, SYGVKD. Germline trimming cut 4 bases from V and 2 bases from J; bases unmatched to any gene: 3. The CDR3 length is 15 residues. CDR3 bases: TGTGCCATCAGTGGCGGACTAGCGGGACCCTACGAGCAGTACTTC. Amino acid sequence: CAISGGLAGPYEQYF.

The chain recombines TRBV11-3 with TRBJ2-5, with 7 bases lining up with TRBD1. The CDR3 runs 14 residues. V lost 5 bases and J lost 5; bases outside the gene matches: 8. CDR1 is SGHNT and CDR2 is YENEEA in the germline V gene. The CDR3 spells CASSLGDSPETQYF. The CDR3 nucleotides read TGTGCCAGCAGCCTCGGGGACAGCCCCGAGACCCAGTACTTC.

The V and J genes are TRBV28 and TRBJ1-2; D gene unclear. The CDR3 sequence is 13 residues long. Trimming removed 5 bases from V and 2 bases from J, with 9 bases in between. Germline-derived CDR1 and CDR2 are MDHEN and SYDVKM. The CDR3: CASSRGRNYGYTF. In DNA form, the CDR3 reads TGTGCCAGCAGTCGAGGACGAAACTATGGCTACACCTTC.